Below, 29 T cell receptor beta chains from the same sample are listed, as sequenced in a study of human T cells and chemical hapten exposure. TCRdb re-called the RACE reads with MiXCR, one entry per CDR3 protein. The data contain 350,000 to 400,000 distinct CDR3 sequences, roughly 6% of them singletons. The time point here: patch test 2, 6 weeks after DPC sensitization. The sample's treatment: therapeutic diphenylcyclopropenone sensitization with weekly scalp DPC. This specimen consisted of whole blood, obtained in connection with sensitization to the hapten diphenylcyclopropenone (DPC). The receptors here all came from a woman aged 18-29 years with alopecia areata. Some clones in this sample may be carry-over from other donors' samples.

This clonotype was picked up many times. The V gene is TRBV6-2 or TRBV6-3, the J gene TRBJ1-1, with D tentatively TRBD1 (5 bases). CDR1 and CDR2 (germline): MNHEY, SVGEGT. The CDR3 loop spans 14 amino acids. Trimming left V 5 bases short and J 1 base short, with 11 bases between. The chain's CDR3 is CASSKTTGNTEAFF. The DNA of the CDR3 is TGTGCCAGCAGTAAAACCACAGGGAACACTGAAGCTTTCTTT.

This clonotype appeared many times. The CDR3 DNA is TGTGCCAGCAGCTACACGAACACTGAAGCTTTCTTT. Translating gives CASSYTNTEAFF. The chain carries TRBV2 and TRBJ1-1; D unclear. The V end lost 6 bases, the J end lost 1 base, and 6 bases lay between the germline ends. The length of the CDR3 is 12 residues. Germline CDR1 SNHLY, CDR2 FYNNEI.

The chain employs TRBV29-1 and TRBJ2-4, with D tentatively TRBD1 (6 bases). V was shortened by 4 bases and J by 6 bases, with 13 bases between the two germline ends. This CDR3 comprises 13 residues. The V gene's germline CDR1 is SQVTM and CDR2 ANQGSEA. Here the CDR3 reads CSVVSQGPNIQYF. CDR3 in DNA: TGCAGCGTTGTGAGTCAGGGGCCAAACATTCAGTACTTC.

This clonotype has more than one count but fewer than ten. J is TRBJ1-2 and V is TRBV14; D might be TRBD1 (6 bases). Trimming pared 5 bases from V and 3 bases from J, leaving 16 bases between. The V gene's germline CDR1 is SGHDN and CDR2 FVKESK. The length of the CDR3 is 15 residues. This CDR3 is CASSSTYREDYGYTF. CDR3 DNA: TGTGCCAGCAGCTCTACCTACAGGGAGGACTATGGCTACACCTTC.

This clonotype was counted at least ten times. V gene TRBV6-6 combines with J gene TRBJ1-3; no clear D gene. Trimming shortened V by 2 bases and J by 1 base, and 9 bases separated the two germline ends. This CDR3 is built from 15 residues. Germline assignment: CDR1 MNHNY and CDR2 SVGAGI (reference sequence). The CDR3, as DNA: TGTGCCAGCAGTTACGGCCGCCAATCTGGAAACACCATATATTTT. This sequence encodes CASSYGRQSGNTIYF.

The chain recombines TRBV4-2 with TRBJ2-3; D is uncertain. Per the germline V gene, CDR1 is LGHNA and CDR2 is YNFKEQ. This CDR3 comprises 15 residues. V was trimmed by 0 bases and J by 0 bases, leaving 7 bases between them. CDR3 nucleotides: TGTGCCAGCAGCCAAGATTGGCGGAGCACAGATACGCAGTATTTT. This codes for CASSQDWRSTDTQYF.

This clonotype was counted at least ten times. This chain uses TRBV7-2 with TRBJ1-4; D may be TRBD1 (6 bases). In germline, CDR1 is SGHTA, CDR2 FQGNSA. V dropped 0 bases and J dropped 5 bases, with 10 bases sitting between them. The length of the CDR3 is 15 residues. CDR3 loop: CASSLALGQNEKLFF. CDR3 sequence (DNA): TGTGCCAGCAGCTTAGCGCTTGGACAGAATGAAAAACTGTTTTTT.

This clonotype has just a few counts. The chain joins TRBV7-8 to TRBJ1-1; D might be TRBD1 (6 bases). Germline V CDR1 and CDR2: SGHVS, FQNEAQ. CDR3 length equals 12 residues. V was cut by 5 bases and J by 6 bases, with 10 bases left in between. CDR3 protein: CASSQQGAEAFF. The CDR3 bases are TGTGCCAGCAGCCAACAGGGAGCTGAAGCTTTCTTT.

Only a few counts were recorded for this clonotype. The chain uses TRBV19 and TRBJ2-7; TRBD2 matches at 8 bases. CDR1 is LNHDA, CDR2 SQIVND, per germline (reference sequence). V lost 3 bases and J lost 1; bases outside the gene matches: 2. The CDR3 runs 14 residues. The CDR3 sequence: CASSMSGGSYEQYF. The DNA for the CDR3 is TGTGCCAGTAGTATGAGCGGGGGATCCTACGAGCAGTACTTC.

This clonotype has just a few counts. V is TRBV2 and J is TRBJ1-2; D uncertain. The germline V and J ends were trimmed by 11 bases and 3 bases, with 10 bases remaining between them. Germline CDR1 and CDR2: SNHLY and FYNNEI. The CDR3 contains 11 residues. The CDR3 here is CARSRDYGYTF. CDR3 DNA: TGTGCCCGATCGCGCGACTATGGCTACACCTTC.

This clonotype was picked up many times. The chain employs TRBV6-6 and TRBJ2-3, with D possibly TRBD2 on 5 matching bases. Trimming took 6 bases from V and 0 from J, leaving 19 bases between them. Germline CDR1 reads MNHNY; CDR2 reads SVGAGI (reference sequence). This CDR3 is 17 amino acids long. In DNA, the CDR3 is TGTGCCAGCAGGGAGGCATTCTGGGCGCCTAGCACAGATACGCAGTATTTT. As protein: CASREAFWAPSTDTQYF.

This chain connects TRBV12-3 or TRBV12-4 to TRBJ2-5; a possible D gene is TRBD1 (5 bases). The CDR3 contains 16 residues. The ends were cut back, 7 bases at V and 5 bases at J, with 23 bases in the middle. CDR3 residues: CASTPSARAISETQYF. The CDR3 region has the DNA TGTGCCAGCACCCCTTCGGCCAGGGCGATATCGGAGACCCAGTACTTC.

This clonotype came up a few times. The chain couples TRBV6-2 or TRBV6-3 to TRBJ2-3; D possibly matches TRBD1 or TRBD2 (6 bases each). V was clipped by 10 bases and J by 1 base, with 24 bases between them. The CDR3 sequence is 17 residues long. Germline CDR1 is MNHEY and CDR2 is SVGEGT. In DNA form, the CDR3 reads TGTGCCACCTCTCCCTGGGGGCGGGGCCCTCGCACAGATACGCAGTATTTT. It encodes CATSPWGRGPRTDTQYF.

At least ten counts were recorded for this clonotype. This chain joins TRBV6-5 and TRBJ2-7, with D unclear. V was clipped by 0 bases and J by 0 bases, with 6 bases between them. The germline V gene encodes CDR1 MNHEY and CDR2 SVGAGI. This CDR3 contains 14 residues. The CDR3 loop reads CASSYSGSSYEQYF. The CDR3 nucleotides are TGTGCCAGCAGTTACTCGGGTAGCTCCTACGAGCAGTACTTC.

Remarks on this clonotype: The junction departs from the called germline gene at one end, perhaps through a read error. This chain's CDR3 is CVSTLTGSRTEAFF. The CDR3 DNA sequence: TGTGTCAGCACCTTGACCGGGAGTCGGACTGAAGCTTTCTTT. The chain recombines TRBV5-5 with TRBJ1-1; D gene unclear. Germline V CDR1 and CDR2: SGHKS, YYEKEE (reference sequence). CDR3 length equals 14 residues.

This clonotype was detected ten times or more. The gene calls are TRBV7-9 and TRBJ2-3; D unclear. The CDR3 contains 16 residues. Trimming cost V 0 bases and J 4 bases, with 14 bases left between them. Germline V gives CDR1 SEHNR, CDR2 FQNEAQ (reference sequence). The CDR3 DNA follows: TGTGCCAGCAGCTTAGCGGGAACGGGTCCCGCAGATACGCAGTATTTT. Protein product: CASSLAGTGPADTQYF.

The chain is built from TRBV7-9 and TRBJ2-1; D may match TRBD1 or TRBD2 (5 bases each). The germline V gene has CDR1 SEHNR and CDR2 FQNEAQ (reference sequence). The CDR3 is 15 residues long. The ends were cut back, 5 bases at V and 5 bases at J, with 16 bases in the middle. The CDR3 sequence is CASSPARGRNNEQFF. The CDR3 region has the DNA TGTGCCAGCAGCCCTGCCCGGGGCCGAAACAATGAGCAGTTCTTC.

This clonotype was detected many times. This chain joins TRBV25-1 and TRBJ1-2; D not resolved. Germline V gene data show CDR1 as MGHDK and CDR2 as SYGVNS. The CDR3 sequence is 14 residues long. The V end was cut by 2 bases, the J end by 0 bases, with 7 bases between. The CDR3 DNA sequence: TGTGCCAGCAGTGAAGGTTGGCCTAACTATGGCTACACCTTC. It encodes CASSEGWPNYGYTF.

The chain combines TRBV18 with TRBJ2-7; D is perhaps TRBD1 (6 bases). Germline CDR1 reads KGHSH; CDR2 reads LQKENI. This CDR3 is 13 amino acids long. V lost 4 bases to trimming and J lost 5 bases, with 12 bases between them. CDR3 DNA: TGTGCCAGCTCACTATTACAGGGAAACGAGCAGTACTTC. It encodes CASSLLQGNEQYF. Supplemented by reference TRBV18 and TRBJ2-7, the full variable domain reads NAGVMQNPRHLVRRRGQEARLRCSPMKGHSHVYWYRQLPEEGLKFMVYLQKENIIDESGMPKERFSAEFPKEGPSILRIQQVVRGDSAAYFCASSLLQGNEQYFGPGTRLTVT.

This clonotype was counted at least ten times. The chain uses TRBV6-1 and TRBJ1-1, with 11 bases lining up with TRBD1. The CDR3 consists of 19 residues. Per germline, CDR1 MNHNS and CDR2 SASEGT. Losses at the gene ends were 6 bases for V and 1 base for J; bases not matched to a gene: 16. CDR3 region: CASSRAPKRTGGKNTEAFF. For the CDR3, the DNA is TGTGCCAGCAGCCGAGCCCCGAAACGGACAGGGGGCAAGAACACTGAAGCTTTCTTT.

This chain links TRBV5-1 with TRBJ1-1; 8 bases match TRBD1. CDR1 is SGHRS, CDR2 YFSETQ, per germline. The CDR3 sequence is 14 residues long. After removal of 0 bases from V and 8 bases from J, the junction contained 6 bases not matched to a gene. This CDR3 is CASSLAGTGVEAFF. In DNA, the CDR3 is TGCGCCAGCAGCTTGGCCGGGACAGGTGTCGAAGCTTTCTTT.

This clonotype appeared a few times. The chain uses TRBV6-1 and TRBJ2-1; D is undetermined. The length of the CDR3 is 11 residues. With 2 bases removed from V and 8 bases from J, the gap between germline ends came to 4 bases. Looked up from germline, CDR1 is MNHNS and CDR2 is SASEGT. Here the CDR3 DNA reads TGTGCCAGCAGTGAATGGGATGAGCAGTTCTTC. Its protein product is CASSEWDEQFF.

This clonotype has a count of ten or more. The chain is built from TRBV6-5 and TRBJ2-4; weak D call: TRBD2 (5 bases). The CDR3 loop spans 17 amino acids. Per germline, CDR1 MNHEY and CDR2 SVGAGI. V lost 0 bases and J lost 0, with 12 bases in between. The CDR3 loop reads CASSYSSTLVAKNIQYF. For the CDR3, the DNA is TGTGCCAGCAGTTACTCGAGTACACTAGTAGCCAAAAACATTCAGTACTTC.

This clonotype was observed at least ten times. The rearrangement uses TRBV7-9 and TRBJ1-1, with 8 nucleotides matching TRBD1. The CDR3 is 15 residues long. Germline lookup yields CDR1 SEHNR and CDR2 FQNEAQ (reference sequence). Losses at the gene ends were 7 bases for V and 4 bases for J; bases not matched to a gene: 11. CDR3 coding DNA: TGTGCCAGCACGAGGGCAGGGGGCACGGGCACTGAAGCTTTCTTT. Encoded protein: CASTRAGGTGTEAFF.

This clonotype was counted ten times or more. The chain links TRBV28 to TRBJ2-7; 10 bases match TRBD1. This CDR3 region has 18 residues. Trimming cost V 4 bases and J 5 bases; bases outside gene matches: 17. Germline CDR1 is MDHEN and CDR2 is SYDVKM. The CDR3 sequence: CASSSYYRPMTGGNEQYF. CDR3 nucleotide sequence: TGTGCCAGCAGTTCTTATTACCGCCCGATGACAGGGGGCAACGAGCAGTACTTC.

This clonotype was seen a handful of times. The genes are TRBV2 and TRBJ2-6; 7 nucleotides align to TRBD2. Germline loops: CDR1 SNHLY, CDR2 FYNNEI. The CDR3 sequence is 17 residues long. V lost 10 bases and J lost 4; bases outside the gene matches: 16. For the CDR3, the DNA is TGTGCCACCATTGGAGGAGGGAGGGTCGCCGGGGCCAACGTCCTGACTTTC. It codes for CATIGGGRVAGANVLTF.

About this clonotype itself: This may come from a read error, since a much larger clone is one base off. The chain links TRBV7-9 to TRBJ1-4; TRBD1 is a possible D gene (5 bases). This CDR3 is 14 amino acids long. Germline V gene data show CDR1 as SEHNR and CDR2 as FQNEAQ (reference sequence). CDR3 sequence (DNA): TGTGGCAGCAGCCAGCGGGACGGACATGAAAAACTGTTTTTT. Amino acids: CGSSQRDGHEKLFF.

This clonotype has at least ten counts. The chain is built from TRBV6-6 and TRBJ1-2; D is unresolved. CDR1 is MNHNY, CDR2 SVGAGI, per germline (reference sequence). The CDR3 extends over 14 amino acids. With 2 bases removed from V and 0 bases from J, the gap between germline ends came to 7 bases. This chain's CDR3 is CASSYKGPNYGYTF. The CDR3 nucleotides are TGTGCCAGCAGTTACAAGGGTCCTAACTATGGCTACACCTTC.

A few counts support this clonotype. The chain uses TRBV4-2 and TRBJ1-1; TRBD1 matches 11 bases. V dropped 0 bases and J dropped 7; count of bases not matched to a gene: 4. CDR1 is LGHNA and CDR2 is YNFKEQ in the germline V gene. CDR3 length equals 15 residues. The CDR3 region is CASSQEDRGRNEAFF. In DNA form, the CDR3 reads TGTGCCAGCAGCCAAGAGGACAGGGGGCGTAATGAAGCTTTCTTT.